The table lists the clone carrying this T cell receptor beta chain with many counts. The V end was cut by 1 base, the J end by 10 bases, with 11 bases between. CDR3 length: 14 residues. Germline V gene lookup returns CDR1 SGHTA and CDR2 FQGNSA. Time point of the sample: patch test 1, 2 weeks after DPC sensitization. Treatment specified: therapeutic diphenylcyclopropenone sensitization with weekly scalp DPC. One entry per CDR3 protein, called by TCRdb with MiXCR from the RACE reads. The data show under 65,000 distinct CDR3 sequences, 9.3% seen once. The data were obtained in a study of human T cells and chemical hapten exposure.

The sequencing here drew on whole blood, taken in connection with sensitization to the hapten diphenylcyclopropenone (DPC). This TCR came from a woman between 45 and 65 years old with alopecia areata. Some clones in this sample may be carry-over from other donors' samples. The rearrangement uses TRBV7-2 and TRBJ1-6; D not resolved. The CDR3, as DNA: TGTGCCAGCAGCTTAGAATCCAGTCTGTCACCCCTCCACTTT. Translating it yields CASSLESSLSPLHF.